This passage covers 12 T cell receptor beta chains from one sample sequenced in a study of blood T cell repertoires in COVID-19. TCRdb's table, derived via immunoSEQ multiplex PCR, lists solely in-frame clones and lacks some. Seen here are 140,000 to 150,000 clones, around 80% observed once, and the top ten hold roughly 17%. Sequencing was carried out using peripheral blood. The receptors originated from a man aged 45-60 years with acute or convalescent COVID-19.

The V gene is TRBV30, the J gene TRBJ2-5, with D tentatively TRBD2 (6 bases). The V end was cut by 0 bases, the J end by 1 base, with 12 bases between. CDR1 GTSNPN and CDR2 SVGIG come from the germline V gene (reference sequence). The CDR3 sequence is 15 residues long. This CDR3 is CAWSVGWGGQETQYF. The DNA of the CDR3 is TGTGCCTGGAGTGTAGGCTGGGGAGGCCAAGAGACCCAGTACTTC.

The J gene is TRBJ1-1, the V gene TRBV5-1, with D hard to call. The germline CDR1 and CDR2 sequences are SGHRS and YFSETQ. V lost 6 bases, J lost 4 bases, and 13 bases lay in between. CDR3 length equals 13 residues. The CDR3 DNA sequence: TGCGCCAGCATGAGACAAGACCTCACTGAAGCTTTCTTT. Its translation is CASMRQDLTEAFF.

This clone was counted between two and nine times. The genes are TRBV7-9 and TRBJ2-3; no clear D gene. The CDR3 spans 16 residues. Per the germline V gene, CDR1 is SEHNR and CDR2 is FQNEAQ (reference sequence). Between the trimmed V and J ends, which lost 0 bases and 0 bases, there was a span of 10 bases. In DNA form, the CDR3 reads TGTGCCAGCAGCTTAGCTGAGACACCGAGCACAGATACGCAGTATTTT. Encoded protein: CASSLAETPSTDTQYF.

The chain recombines TRBV6-5 with TRBJ1-2; D is unresolved. CDR1 and CDR2 from the germline V gene are MNHEY and SVGAGI. This CDR3 has 13 amino acids. V lost 7 bases and J 1 base, leaving 10 bases between the germline ends. The CDR3 DNA follows: TGTGCCAGCAAGGAGGGAATTAACTATGGCTACACCTTC. Translation: CASKEGINYGYTF.

Notes on this clone: The sample holds other DNA sequences that translate to the same CDR3. The chain carries TRBV3-1 (or the pseudogene TRBV3-2) and TRBJ2-7, with D hard to call. Trimming removed 1 base from V and 4 bases from J, with 5 bases in between. Per germline, CDR1 LGHDT and CDR2 YNNKEL (reference sequence). The CDR3 extends over 12 amino acids. Here the CDR3 DNA reads TGTGCCAGCAGCCAAGCCTCTTACGAGCAGTACTTC. It encodes CASSQASYEQYF.

CDR3 DNA sequence: TGTGCCAGCAGCGTAGATGGCGGAAACTATGGCTACACCTTC. As protein: CASSVDGGNYGYTF. The rearrangement uses TRBV9 and TRBJ1-2; no clear D gene. V lost 0 bases and J lost 2, with 8 bases in between. Germline CDR1 and CDR2: SGDLS and YYNGEE. The CDR3 sequence is 14 residues long.

The chain couples TRBV18 to TRBJ1-3; no firm D call. The CDR3 totals 18 residues. Germline-derived CDR1 and CDR2 are KGHSH and LQKENI. The germline V and J ends were trimmed by 2 bases and 0 bases, with 17 bases remaining between them. The CDR3 loop is CASSPFETGGYSGNTIYF. DNA for the CDR3: TGTGCCAGCTCACCATTCGAGACTGGAGGTTACTCTGGAAACACCATATATTTT.

This clone was counted only a few times. The V gene is TRBV4-1, the J gene TRBJ1-1; D may be TRBD1 (6 bases). V lost 2 bases, J lost 4 bases, and 8 bases lay in between. The CDR3 is 13 amino acids. Germline assignment: CDR1 MGHRA and CDR2 YSYEKL. Here the CDR3 reads CASSQQGLTEAFF. CDR3 bases: TGCGCCAGCAGCCAACAGGGGCTCACTGAAGCTTTCTTT.

This chain joins TRBV6-5 and TRBJ2-1; 7 bases match TRBD1. The CDR3 has 15 amino acids. The V gene's germline CDR1 is MNHEY and CDR2 SVGAGI. V was pared by 9 bases and J by 4 bases, with 12 bases of the junction left unmatched. CDR3 nucleotides: TGTGCCAGTGTTAAGGGTATGGACAGGTACAATGAGCAGTTCTTC. This sequence encodes CASVKGMDRYNEQFF.

J is TRBJ2-2 and V is TRBV12-5, with a tentative D call TRBD2 (5 bases). Germline CDR1 LGHNT, CDR2 FRNRAP. The CDR3 contains 14 residues. V dropped 6 bases and J dropped 2 bases, with 10 bases sitting between them. CDR3 sequence reads: CASGRSGNTGELFF. CDR3 DNA sequence: TGTGCTAGTGGGAGATCGGGAAACACCGGGGAGCTGTTTTTT.

V is TRBV29-1 and J is TRBJ1-1; D is uncertain. The CDR3 has 10 amino acids. Germline CDR1 is SQVTM and CDR2 is ANQGSEA. V dropped 4 bases and J dropped 2 bases, with 2 bases sitting between them. CDR3 protein: CSVANTEAFF. The DNA for the CDR3 is TGCAGCGTTGCTAACACTGAAGCTTTCTTT.

V gene TRBV3-1 (or the pseudogene TRBV3-2) combines with J gene TRBJ2-7; 7 nucleotides agree with TRBD1. Germline CDR1 and CDR2: LGHDT and YNNKEL (reference sequence). V shed 4 bases, J shed 2 bases, and the junction held 8 bases outside the gene matches. This CDR3 contains 15 residues. DNA of the CDR3: TGTGCCAGCAGCCCCACCGGGACAGAGACCTACGAGCAGTACTTC. Translation gives CASSPTGTETYEQYF.